This T cell receptor beta chain was identified during a study of CD8 T cells in ankylosing spondylitis (dated by TCRdb to about 2017). Concerning the study at large: To find TCR variants linked to disease, the study profiled T cell receptor beta repertoires in ankylosing spondylitis patients and healthy donors. Peripheral blood was sampled, and synovial fluid was additionally collected from ankylosing spondylitis patients. In total, the full study cohort was made up of 108 healthy donors and roughly 27 ankylosing spondylitis patients.

V lost 1 base and J lost 13 bases; the stretch between them is 11 bases long. The germline V gene specifies MGHRA as CDR1 and YSYEKL as CDR2. From its cysteine to its phenylalanine, the CDR3 spans 11 amino acids. Of the read, only the CDR3 DNA is kept; its 33 bases are in frame from base 1. Study-level results and caveats: In peripheral blood, the disease-linked clones were found at relatively low frequencies and had a CD8+ phenotype. A TCR beta motif made up of fewer than 10 highly homologous amino acid variants appeared to be characteristic of blood from ankylosing spondylitis patients. Some TCR beta motif variants had previously been reported in synovial fluid and blood of reactive arthritis patients, which suggested common disease-initiation mechanisms. The disease-linked clones were reported as significantly enriched in matched synovial fluid samples from ankylosing spondylitis patients.

This clonotype was recorded many times. Its antigen is still unknown. No much larger clonotype is one base removed from it; base qualities were not supplied. The instrument was an Illumina HiSeq 2500. TCR beta libraries were prepared by quantitative 5'-RACE with molecular barcodes. The authors' pipeline ran thus. Disease-linked TCR variants were identified with a new computational method built on a probabilistic model of VDJ rearrangement. TCRdb reanalyzed the raw reads on its own, using fastp at Q25 for trimming and MiXCR for clone calling, and kept in-frame beta chains. Entries are consolidated by CDR3 protein sequence, retaining the most common genes and DNA. TCRdb, not the authors, supplied the V and J calls. The sample table records 100,000 to 150,000 distinct CDR3 sequences; approximately 13% of these occur just once. The ten largest clonotypes hold just under 3% of the sample.

Sample: blood, either unsorted or a sorted T cell fraction (not recorded which). The sequence came from a female donor with ankylosing spondylitis or in good health (not recorded which). Recombination joined TRBV4-1 with TRBJ2-7, with no reliable assignment of the D segment. The CDR3 is CASSQGELLYF. The sequenced DNA: TGCGCCAGCAGCCAAGGGGAACTCCTTTACTTC.